A single sample gave rise to the 15 T cell receptor beta chains below, sequenced in a study of long-term antiretroviral therapy in people with HIV. Survey level was the resolution at which the v3.0 immunoSEQ assay ran. Repertoires were generated with immunoSEQ multiplex PCR, while TCRdb's copy carries only in-frame clones and drops some. The sample contains around 12,000 clones, about 80% of which appear only once. The sequencing used unsorted PBMCs, collected around 8 years after starting antiretroviral therapy. These receptor sequences come from a man aged 45-65 years with HIV.

The chain combines TRBV11-3 with TRBJ2-1; TRBD2 agrees at 11 bases. This CDR3 contains 15 residues. Germline V lookup: CDR1 SGHNT, CDR2 YENEEA. With V trimmed by 3 bases and J by 7 bases, 5 bases remained unmatched. The DNA of the CDR3 is TGTGCCAGCAGCTTCATAGCGGGGGGGCAGAATGAGCAGTTCTTC. Residues: CASSFIAGGQNEQFF.

In DNA, the CDR3 is TGTGCCAGCAGCTTGGTCCCCGGGGAGCTGTTTTTT. Its translation is CASSLVPGELFF. The J gene is TRBJ2-2, the V gene TRBV7-6, with D hard to call. Germline CDR1 is SGHVS and CDR2 is FNYEAQ. The CDR3 consists of 12 residues. V was trimmed by 3 bases and J by 6 bases, leaving 5 bases between them.

This clone has a single count. The V and J genes are TRBV5-1 and TRBJ1-1, with 7 bases that match TRBD1. V gave up 0 bases and J gave up 0 bases; unmatched junction bases: 5. Germline V gives CDR1 SGHRS, CDR2 YFSETQ. The CDR3 covers 16 residues. CDR3 loop: CASSLGQQGLNTEAFF. CDR3 nucleotide sequence: TGCGCCAGCAGCTTGGGTCAACAGGGGTTGAACACTGAAGCTTTCTTT.

This clone was counted only a few times. The DNA is omitted, as the CDR3 cannot be located on it reliably, and the CDR3 follows TCRdb's listing. The chain combines TRBV5-6 with TRBJ2-3; whether TRBD1, the table's D call, matches the DNA was not checked. The CDR3 is 16 residues long, counting both termini. From germline, CDR1 is SGHDT and CDR2 YYEEEE. The CDR3 here is CASSWGQGALEDTKYF.

The chain links TRBV30 to TRBJ2-7; D unclear. V was pared by 0 bases and J by 1 base, with 4 bases between. The V gene's germline CDR1 is GTSNPN and CDR2 SVGIG (reference sequence). The CDR3 contains 12 residues. The CDR3 loop is CAWSVGSYEQYF. Written as DNA, the CDR3 is TGTGCCTGGAGTGTAGGATCCTACGAGCAGTACTTC.

This clone has more than one count but fewer than ten. The DNA of the CDR3 is TGTGCCAGTAGTATCGGCGGGGGGTCGACCTACGAGCAGTACTTC. Translating it yields CASSIGGGSTYEQYF. V usage is TRBV19 and J usage is TRBJ2-7; 8 bases agree with TRBD2. J lost 2 bases, V lost 3 bases, and 6 bases had no gene match. CDR3 length: 15 amino acids. CDR1 and CDR2 from the germline V gene are LNHDA and SQIVND (reference sequence).

The rearrangement joins TRBV4-2 to TRBJ1-2; D might be TRBD1 (5 bases). This CDR3 is built from 11 residues. The ends were cut back, 1 base at V and 8 bases at J, with 5 bases in the middle. Looked up from germline, CDR1 is LGHNA and CDR2 is YNFKEQ. CDR3 DNA sequence: TGTGCCAGCAGCCAAGGGGGGGGCTACACCTTC. Its protein is CASSQGGGYTF.

In DNA form, the CDR3 reads TGTGCCAGCAGCCCCGGGGGGCTGGGCACAGATACGCAGTATTTT. Translating it yields CASSPGGLGTDTQYF. The J gene is TRBJ2-3, the V gene TRBV2, with a weak D call TRBD2 (7 bases). Germline V gene sequence: CDR1 SNHLY, CDR2 FYNNEI. V lost 6 bases and J lost 1, with 14 bases in between. This CDR3 has 15 amino acids.

This chain uses TRBV2 with TRBJ2-3; 10 bases map to TRBD2. Trimming at V came to 5 bases and at J to 4 bases, leaving 3 bases not matched to a gene. The CDR3 length is 14 residues. The germline CDR1 and CDR2 sequences are SNHLY and FYNNEI. This CDR3 reads CASSTSGEADTQYF. The CDR3, as DNA: TGTGCCAGCAGTACTAGCGGGGAAGCAGATACGCAGTATTTT. Combining the CDR3 with reference TRBV2 and TRBJ2-3 gives the whole variable domain EPEVTQTPSHQVTQMGQEVILRCVPISNHLYFYWYRQILGQKVEFLVSFYNNEISEKSEIFDDQFSVERPDGSNFTLKIRSTKLEDSAMYFCASSTSGEADTQYFGPGTRLTVL.

The CDR3 here is CASSYDGALPLYGYTF. The CDR3, as DNA: TGTGCCAGCAGTTACGACGGGGCGCTCCCACTCTATGGCTACACCTTC. This chain uses TRBV6-5 with TRBJ1-2; possible D gene TRBD1, 5 bases. The CDR3 consists of 16 residues. V was shortened by 2 bases and J by 4 bases, with 17 bases between the two germline ends. CDR1 and CDR2 (germline): MNHEY, SVGAGI.

The chain uses TRBV13 and TRBJ1-4; no clear D gene. Germline CDR1 PRHDT, CDR2 FYEKMQ (reference sequence). The V gene lost 5 bases and the J gene lost 5 bases, with 9 bases spanning the gap. This CDR3 comprises 13 residues. The CDR3 DNA sequence: TGTGCCAGCAGCCCTAGCCTAAATGAAAAACTGTTTTTT. Protein sequence: CASSPSLNEKLFF.

Here the CDR3 reads CASSYSTLSSYNEQFF. CDR3 nucleotides: TGTGCCAGCAGTTACTCGACTCTGAGCTCCTACAATGAGCAGTTCTTC. The chain couples TRBV6-5 to TRBJ2-1; D unclear. The CDR3 totals 16 residues. Germline CDR1 is MNHEY and CDR2 is SVGAGI. V gave up 0 bases and J gave up 0 bases, with 9 bases separating them.

This clone was seen only once. The chain employs TRBV30 and TRBJ1-4; D is uncertain. The CDR3 runs to 14 residues. Trimming stripped 1 base from V and 5 bases from J, with 11 bases between. Germline-derived CDR1 and CDR2 are GTSNPN and SVGIG (reference sequence). The CDR3 loop is CAWSEVQINEKLFF. Written as DNA, the CDR3 is TGTGCCTGGAGTGAGGTACAGATAAATGAAAAACTGTTTTTT.

This clone occurred a few times. The V and J genes are TRBV7-3 and TRBJ1-1; TRBD1 agrees at 9 bases. The germline V gene encodes CDR1 SGHTA and CDR2 FQGTGA. CDR3 length: 15 amino acids. The trim removed 1 base at V and 3 bases at J, leaving 3 bases unmatched. The CDR3: CASSLMTGGDTEAFF. DNA for the CDR3: TGTGCCAGCAGCTTAATGACAGGGGGGGACACTGAAGCTTTCTTT.

This clone showed up just a few times. The chain joins TRBV2 to TRBJ1-2; D ambiguous. The CDR3 has 15 residues. Deletions cut 4 bases from V and 6 bases from J, with 18 bases between. Germline lookup yields CDR1 SNHLY and CDR2 FYNNEI. The CDR3 protein is CASSGREGLLDGYTF. The DNA of the CDR3 is TGTGCCAGCAGTGGCCGGGAGGGCTTGTTGGATGGCTACACCTTC. The full variable domain, with the rest looked up from reference TRBV2 and TRBJ1-2, is EPEVTQTPSHQVTQMGQEVILRCVPISNHLYFYWYRQILGQKVEFLVSFYNNEISEKSEIFDDQFSVERPDGSNFTLKIRSTKLEDSAMYFCASSGREGLLDGYTFGSGTRLTVV.